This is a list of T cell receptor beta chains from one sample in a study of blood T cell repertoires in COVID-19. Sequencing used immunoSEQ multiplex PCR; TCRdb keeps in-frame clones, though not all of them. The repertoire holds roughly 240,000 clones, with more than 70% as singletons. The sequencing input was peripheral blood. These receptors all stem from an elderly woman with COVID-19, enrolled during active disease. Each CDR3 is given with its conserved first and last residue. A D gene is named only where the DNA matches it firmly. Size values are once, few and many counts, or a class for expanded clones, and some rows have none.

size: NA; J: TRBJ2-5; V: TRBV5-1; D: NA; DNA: TGCGCCAGCAGCTTGGTGTCAGGGGATTCGGAGACCCAGTACTTC; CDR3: CASSLVSGDSETQYF
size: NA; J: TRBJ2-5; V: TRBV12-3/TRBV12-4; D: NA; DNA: TGTGCCAGCAGTTTATCGACTCAAGAGACCCAGTACTTC; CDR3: CASSLSTQETQYF
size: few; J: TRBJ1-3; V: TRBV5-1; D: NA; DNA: TGCGCCAGCAGCCTCCTCCCTGACATACCTGGAAACACCATATATTTT; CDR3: CASSLLPDIPGNTIYF
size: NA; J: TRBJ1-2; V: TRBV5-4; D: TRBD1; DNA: TGTGCCAGCAGCTCCCCTGGACAGGGGAGACACTATGGCTACACCTTC; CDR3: CASSSPGQGRHYGYTF
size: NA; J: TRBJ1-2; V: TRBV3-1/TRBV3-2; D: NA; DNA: TGTGCCAGCAGCCACACAGAGAACTATGGCTACACCTTC; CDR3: CASSHTENYGYTF
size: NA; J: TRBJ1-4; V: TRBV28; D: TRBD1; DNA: TGTGCCAGCAGTTTGTACGAACAGGGGAAGGACGAAAAACTGTTTTTT; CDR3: CASSLYEQGKDEKLFF
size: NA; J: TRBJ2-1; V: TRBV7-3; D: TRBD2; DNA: TGTGCCAGCAGCTCTACTAGCGGGGGACTTAGTGAGCAGTTCTTC; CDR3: CASSSTSGGLSEQFF
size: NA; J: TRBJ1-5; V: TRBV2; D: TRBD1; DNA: TGTGCCAGCAGTGGGACAGGTGGGGGCAATCAGCCCCAGCATTTT; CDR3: CASSGTGGGNQPQHF
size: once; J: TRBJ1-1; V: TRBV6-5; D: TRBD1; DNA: TGTGCCAGCACCGGGGACAGGGCGAACACTGAAGCTTTCTTT; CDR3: CASTGDRANTEAFF
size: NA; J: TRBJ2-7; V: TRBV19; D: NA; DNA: TGTGCCAGTGCAAGGGTTCGGGGCGAGCAGTACTTC; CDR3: CASARVRGEQYF
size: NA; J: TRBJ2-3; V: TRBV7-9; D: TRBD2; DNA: TGTGCCAGCAGCATGGGGACTAGCCACACAGATACGCAGTATTTT; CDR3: CASSMGTSHTDTQYF
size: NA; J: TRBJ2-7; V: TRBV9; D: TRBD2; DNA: TGTGCCAGCAGCGCGCACCAGGGACTAACCACCTACGAGCAGTACTTC; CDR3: CASSAHQGLTTYEQYF
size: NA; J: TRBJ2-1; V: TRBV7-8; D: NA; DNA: TGTGCCAGTTCAACTAGTGTAACCTACAATGAGCAGTTCTTC; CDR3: CASSTSVTYNEQFF
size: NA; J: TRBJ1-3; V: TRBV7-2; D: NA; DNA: TGTGCCAGCAGCCCCCAGGGACTGAGTACTGGAAACACCATATATTTT; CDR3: CASSPQGLSTGNTIYF
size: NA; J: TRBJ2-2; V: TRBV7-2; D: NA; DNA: TGTGCCAGCAGCTTACAGCCAGGGGTGTCCGGGGAGCTGTTTTTT; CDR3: CASSLQPGVSGELFF
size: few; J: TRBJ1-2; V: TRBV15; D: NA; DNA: TGTGCCACCAGCAGATCCGACTCTGGCTACACCTTC; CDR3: CATSRSDSGYTF
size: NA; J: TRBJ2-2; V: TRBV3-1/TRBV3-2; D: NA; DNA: TGTGCCAGCAGCCAAGTGGAGGGGACCGGGGAGCTGTTTTTT; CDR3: CASSQVEGTGELFF
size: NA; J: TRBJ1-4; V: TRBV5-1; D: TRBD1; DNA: TGCGCCAGCAGCTTGGAGGGGACAGGCCGTAATGAAAAACTGTTTTTT; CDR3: CASSLEGTGRNEKLFF
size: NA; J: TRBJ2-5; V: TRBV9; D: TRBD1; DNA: TGTGCCAGCAGCGTAGGGACAGGCACATGGGAGACCCAGTACTTC; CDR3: CASSVGTGTWETQYF
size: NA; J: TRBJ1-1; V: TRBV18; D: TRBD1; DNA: TGTGCCAGCTCACCACAATCGCTGGGACAGGGGGATCATGAAGCTTTCTTT; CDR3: CASSPQSLGQGDHEAFF
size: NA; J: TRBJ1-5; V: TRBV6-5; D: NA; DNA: TGTGCCAGCAGTTACTCCCTAGATAGCAATCAGCCCCAGCATTTT; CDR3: CASSYSLDSNQPQHF
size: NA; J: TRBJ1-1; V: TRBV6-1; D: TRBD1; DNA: TGTGCCAGCAGTGACGGACAGGGAACGCTTCTCTTCACTGAAGCTTTCTTT; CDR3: CASSDGQGTLLFTEAFF
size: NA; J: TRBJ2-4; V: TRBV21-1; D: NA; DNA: TGTGCCAGCAGCGCTAAAAAGACCGGGACAGGGTGGCGTTCAAGCACAAAAAACATTCAGTACTTC; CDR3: CASSAKKTGTGWRSSTKNIQYF
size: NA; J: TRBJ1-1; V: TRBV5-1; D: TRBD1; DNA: TGCGCCAGCAGACAAGCACAGGGGGCGAGGGAAGCTTTCTTT; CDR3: CASRQAQGAREAFF
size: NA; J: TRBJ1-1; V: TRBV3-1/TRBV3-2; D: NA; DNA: TGTGCCAGCAGCCGAGGATCTGGATCCGAAGCTTTCTTT; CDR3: CASSRGSGSEAFF
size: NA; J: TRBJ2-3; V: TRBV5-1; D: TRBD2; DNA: TGCGCCAGCAGCTTGGACGGGGGGGCCACAGATACGCAGTATTTT; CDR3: CASSLDGGATDTQYF
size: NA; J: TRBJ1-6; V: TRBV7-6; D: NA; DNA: TGTGCCAGCAGCTCCCTAGGGACACCTTATGCACCCCTCCACTTT; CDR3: CASSSLGTPYAPLHF
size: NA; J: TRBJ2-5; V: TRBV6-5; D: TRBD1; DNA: TGTGCCAGCAAGACAGGGGGATGGCAAACCCAGTACTTC; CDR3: CASKTGGWQTQYF
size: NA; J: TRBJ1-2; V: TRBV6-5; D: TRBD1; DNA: TGTGCCAGCAGTTACTCGCGGGACAGAGTCTATGGCTACACCTTC; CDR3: CASSYSRDRVYGYTF
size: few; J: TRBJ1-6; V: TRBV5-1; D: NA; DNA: TGCGCCAGCAGCTTGGACGGGGGAAATTCACCCCTCCACTTT; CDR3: CASSLDGGNSPLHF
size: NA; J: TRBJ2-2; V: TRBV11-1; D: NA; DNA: TGTGCCAGCAGCTTAAGCAGGGGAAATCTAAATCCGGAGCTGTTTTTT; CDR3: CASSLSRGNLNPELFF
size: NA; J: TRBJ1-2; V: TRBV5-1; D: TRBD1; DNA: TGCGCCAGCAGCTCCATGACAGGGTTAGTTGGCTACACCTTC; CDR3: CASSSMTGLVGYTF
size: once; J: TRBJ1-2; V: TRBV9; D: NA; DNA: TGTGCCAGCAGCGTAGAGGGAGGTGGCTACACCTTC; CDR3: CASSVEGGGYTF
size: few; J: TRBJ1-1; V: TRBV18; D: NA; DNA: TGTGCCAGCTCACGTCAGGGGAACACTGAAGCTTTCTTT; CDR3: CASSRQGNTEAFF
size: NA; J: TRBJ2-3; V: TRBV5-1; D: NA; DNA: TGCGCCAGCAGCGCCGGCACAGGCACAGATACGCAGTATTTT; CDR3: CASSAGTGTDTQYF
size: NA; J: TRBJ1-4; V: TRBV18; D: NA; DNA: TGTGCCAGCTCACCGCGTGGGGCCAATGAAAAACTGTTTTTT; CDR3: CASSPRGANEKLFF
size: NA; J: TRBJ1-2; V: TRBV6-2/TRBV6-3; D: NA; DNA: TGTGCCAGCAGTGGACAGCTCTCCTATGGCTACACCTTC; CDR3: CASSGQLSYGYTF
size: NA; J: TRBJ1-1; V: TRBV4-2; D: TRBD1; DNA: TGTGCCAGCAGCCAAAGCCCGACAGGGGCGGGGAACACTGAAGCTTTCTTT; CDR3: CASSQSPTGAGNTEAFF
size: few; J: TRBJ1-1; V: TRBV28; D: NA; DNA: TGTGCCAGCAGTTCCCCAGGGGAGAACACTGAAGCTTTCTTT; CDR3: CASSSPGENTEAFF
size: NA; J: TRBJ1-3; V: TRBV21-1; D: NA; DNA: TGTGCCAGCGGATATACCCCCGACACGAGCTCTGGAAACACCATATATTTT; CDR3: CASGYTPDTSSGNTIYF